A single sample is the source of the 26 T cell receptor beta chains below, sequenced in a study of blood T cell repertoires in COVID-19. The protocol was immunoSEQ multiplex PCR, while the TCRdb copy is restricted to in-frame clones and leaves out a portion. The sample shows around 220,000 clones, around 85% of them seen only once. The material sequenced was peripheral blood. The receptors were sampled from a woman in her thirties or forties with active or convalescent COVID-19.

This chain connects TRBV7-9 to TRBJ1-6, with D unclear. Germline assignment: CDR1 SEHNR and CDR2 FQNEAQ (reference sequence). This CDR3 is 13 amino acids long. Trimming stripped 3 bases from V and 9 bases from J, with 9 bases between. This chain's CDR3 is CASSLEHGSPLHF. DNA of the CDR3: TGTGCCAGCAGCTTGGAGCATGGTTCACCCCTCCACTTT.

The table lists this clone with many counts. This chain links TRBV30 with TRBJ1-1, with D possibly TRBD1 on 5 matching bases. The germline V gene has CDR1 GTSNPN and CDR2 SVGIG (reference sequence). Trimming removed 3 bases from V and 0 bases from J, with 5 bases in between. The CDR3 sequence is 12 residues long. In DNA form, the CDR3 reads TGTGCCTGGAGCAGGGTGAACACTGAAGCTTTCTTT. Amino acids: CAWSRVNTEAFF.

V and J are TRBV19 and TRBJ1-6; 8 bases align to TRBD1. CDR1 and CDR2 (germline): LNHDA, SQIVND (reference sequence). The CDR3 is 14 residues long. V shed 3 bases, J shed 9 bases, and the junction held 4 bases outside the gene matches. The CDR3 DNA reads as TGTGCCAGTAGTATCGAGACAGGGGCTTCACCCCTCCACTTT. Its protein product is CASSIETGASPLHF.

The V call is TRBV29-1, the J call TRBJ1-4; D remains ambiguous. V gave up 1 base and J gave up 7 bases, with 16 bases separating them. The CDR3 extends over 15 amino acids. Looked up from germline, CDR1 is SQVTM and CDR2 is ANQGSEA. CDR3 DNA sequence: TGCAGCGTTGAAGCTGGCGGAATTACGAGTGAAAAACTGTTTTTT. Protein sequence: CSVEAGGITSEKLFF.

The chain is built from TRBV28 and TRBJ2-7, with D unclear. There are 12 residues in the CDR3. V dropped 3 bases and J dropped 6 bases, with 9 bases sitting between them. Germline loops: CDR1 MDHEN, CDR2 SYDVKM. The chain's CDR3 is CASSFTILEQYF. DNA of the CDR3: TGTGCCAGCAGTTTTACTATCCTCGAGCAGTACTTC.

In nucleotides, the CDR3 is TGTGCCAGCAGTTACTCCGACTTTTTAGATACGCAGTATTTT. The encoded protein is CASSYSDFLDTQYF. The chain links TRBV6-2 or TRBV6-3 to TRBJ2-3; D uncertain. The V end was cut by 0 bases, the J end by 5 bases, with 9 bases between. Germline loops: CDR1 MNHEY, CDR2 SVGEGT. The CDR3 is 14 residues long.

The chain recombines TRBV9 with TRBJ1-1; no definite D call. Germline-derived CDR1 and CDR2 are SGDLS and YYNGEE. V lost 4 bases to trimming and J lost 1 base, with 11 bases between them. The CDR3 consists of 14 residues. DNA for the CDR3: TGTGCCAGCAGCCGGGGTCAAACGAACACTGAAGCTTTCTTT. Its protein is CASSRGQTNTEAFF.

The V call is TRBV7-6, the J call TRBJ1-1, with D hard to call. This CDR3 has 14 amino acids. Trimming took off 2 bases at V and 1 base at J, with 8 bases between the two ends. Looked up from germline, CDR1 is SGHVS and CDR2 is FNYEAQ. The chain's CDR3 is CASSLSEGNTEAFF. For the CDR3, the DNA is TGTGCCAGCAGCTTATCCGAGGGGAACACTGAAGCTTTCTTT.

The V gene is TRBV27, the J gene TRBJ1-2; TRBD1 might be the D (6 bases). Germline V gives CDR1 MNHEY, CDR2 SMNVEV (reference sequence). The V gene lost 0 bases and the J gene lost 4 bases, with 15 bases spanning the gap. The CDR3 consists of 16 residues. CDR3 in DNA: TGTGCCAGCAGTTTATCGCGGGGGGGCGGGGGCTATGGCTACACCTTC. The encoded protein is CASSLSRGGGGYGYTF.

The chain employs TRBV7-3 and TRBJ2-1; the match to TRBD2 covers 8 bases. V gave up 1 base and J gave up 10 bases; unmatched junction bases: 15. Germline CDR1 SGHTA, CDR2 FQGTGA. CDR3 length equals 17 residues. CDR3 bases: TGTGCCAGCAGCTTAATGTTTGGGACTAGTAAGTCCGGAGAGCAGTTCTTC. Translation gives CASSLMFGTSKSGEQFF.

The V call is TRBV2, the J call TRBJ1-5, with 8 bases aligning to TRBD1. The CDR3 has 16 amino acids. The germline gives CDR1 SNHLY, CDR2 FYNNEI. J gave up 7 bases and V 7 bases, and 15 bases lay outside the gene matches. The DNA of the CDR3 is TGTGCCAGCACCGAACGACAGGGGCGAATGGGCCAGCCCCAGCATTTT. This gives the protein CASTERQGRMGQPQHF.

This clone is a singleton in its sample. The genes are TRBV11-2 and TRBJ2-3, with 9 bases aligning to TRBD2. Looked up from germline, CDR1 is SGHAT and CDR2 is FQNNGV. With V trimmed by 5 bases and J by 5 bases, 8 bases remained unmatched. The CDR3 has 15 residues. The CDR3 sequence: CASSLNAGGQDTQYF. CDR3 DNA sequence: TGTGCCAGCAGCCTAAACGCGGGGGGGCAAGATACGCAGTATTTT.

The chain is built from TRBV19 and TRBJ1-1, with D maybe TRBD1 (6 bases). V was shortened by 5 bases and J by 1 base, with 14 bases between the two germline ends. The germline gives CDR1 LNHDA, CDR2 SQIVND (reference sequence). CDR3 length: 15 residues. DNA for the CDR3: TGTGCCAGTAGTGCCTGGGGGGGGGCGAACACTGAAGCTTTCTTT. This gives the protein CASSAWGGANTEAFF.

This clone was picked up many times. The chain links TRBV4-1 to TRBJ1-1; D uncertain. Germline CDR1 reads MGHRA; CDR2 reads YSYEKL. The CDR3 consists of 16 residues. Trimming pared 5 bases from V and 0 bases from J, leaving 16 bases between. The CDR3, as DNA: TGCGCCAGCAGCAGTCCACTCTTTGCTGTGAACACTGAAGCTTTCTTT. Its protein is CASSSPLFAVNTEAFF.

This chain uses TRBV19 with TRBJ2-1, with 10 positions matching TRBD2. The germline V gene encodes CDR1 LNHDA and CDR2 SQIVND (reference sequence). With V trimmed by 2 bases and J by 7 bases, 5 bases remained unmatched. The CDR3 sequence is 15 residues long. The CDR3 loop reads CASSISGGAANEQFF. The DNA of the CDR3 is TGTGCCAGTAGTATAAGCGGGGGGGCCGCTAATGAGCAGTTCTTC. Drawing the rest from reference TRBV19 and TRBJ2-1, the complete variable domain is DGGITQSPKYLFRKEGQNVTLSCEQNLNHDAMYWYRQDPGQGLRLIYYSQIVNDFQKGDIAEGYSVSREKKESFPLTVTSAQKNPTAFYLCASSISGGAANEQFFGPGTRLTVL.

The chain uses TRBV27 and TRBJ1-1; D is ambiguous. Germline CDR1 is MNHEY and CDR2 is SMNVEV (reference sequence). The CDR3 spans 15 residues. The V end lost 3 bases, the J end lost 2 bases, and 13 bases lay between the germline ends. The CDR3 DNA follows: TGTGCCAGCAGTTTCCACGGGGAACCCAACACTGAAGCTTTCTTT. The encoded protein is CASSFHGEPNTEAFF.

Remarks on this clone: The sample has other DNA sequences that encode this CDR3 too. The chain combines TRBV11-2 with TRBJ2-7, with unresolved D. The V gene lost 5 bases and the J gene lost 2 bases, with 4 bases spanning the gap. The length of the CDR3 is 11 residues. The germline V gene encodes CDR1 SGHAT and CDR2 FQNNGV. The DNA for the CDR3 is TGTGCCAGCAGCCCGGCCTACGAGCAGTACTTC. As protein: CASSPAYEQYF. The full variable domain, in which reference TRBV11-2 and TRBJ2-7 provide the parts outside the CDR3, is EAGVAQSPRYKIIEKRQSVAFWCNPISGHATLYWYQQILGQGPKLLIQFQNNGVVDDSQLPKDRFSAERLKGVDSTLKIQPAKLEDSAVYLCASSPAYEQYFGPGTRLTVT.

J is TRBJ1-3 and V is TRBV4-1; D remains unclear. The V and J ends lost 1 base and 1 base respectively, with 8 bases between them. The germline CDR1 and CDR2 sequences are MGHRA and YSYEKL. The CDR3 loop spans 15 amino acids. The DNA for the CDR3 is TGCGCCAGCAGCCAAGTAAAGAGGTCTGGAAACACCATATATTTT. Residues: CASSQVKRSGNTIYF.

A note on this clone: Its ends do not fully match the called genes, so a read error is possible. The chain links TRBV6-4 to TRBJ2-3; D gene unclear. The CDR3 runs 13 residues. Germline lookup yields CDR1 MRHNA and CDR2 SNTAGT. CDR3: CANSDSEADTQYF. The CDR3 DNA reads TGTGCCAACAGTGACTCAGAGGCAGATACGCAGTATTTT.

This clone was seen a handful of times. The V gene is TRBV2, the J gene TRBJ1-2, with TRBD1 as a possible D gene (5 bases). This CDR3 comprises 12 residues. Germline loops: CDR1 SNHLY, CDR2 FYNNEI. With 5 bases removed from V and 8 bases from J, the gap between germline ends came to 12 bases. The chain's CDR3 is CASSSGIVGYTF. Written as DNA, the CDR3 is TGTGCCAGCAGTTCAGGGATAGTCGGCTACACCTTC.

The CDR3 protein is CASSLGGGGEKLFF. DNA for the CDR3: TGTGCCAGCAGCTTAGGGGGAGGCGGTGAAAAACTGTTTTTT. The chain employs TRBV7-9 and TRBJ1-4; D unclear. Trimming left V 1 base short and J 7 bases short, with 10 bases between. This CDR3 has 14 residues. Per germline, CDR1 SEHNR and CDR2 FQNEAQ (reference sequence).

J is TRBJ1-5 and V is TRBV28, with TRBD1 matching over 7 bases. V lost 6 bases to trimming and J lost 0 bases; unmatched junction nucleotides: 5. From germline, CDR1 is MDHEN and CDR2 SYDVKM. This CDR3 has 15 amino acids. CDR3 sequence (DNA): TGTGCCAGCAGGAAACAGGGGAATAGCAATCAGCCCCAGCATTTT. As protein: CASRKQGNSNQPQHF.

J is TRBJ1-1 and V is TRBV12-3 or TRBV12-4; 7 bases fit TRBD1. CDR3 length: 13 amino acids. Trimming at V came to 7 bases and at J to 4 bases, leaving 6 bases not matched to a gene. In DNA form, the CDR3 reads TGTGCCAGCAACGACAGGGCAATCACTGAAGCTTTCTTT. Protein: CASNDRAITEAFF.

The gene calls are TRBV11-2 and TRBJ2-1; 10 nucleotides match TRBD2. The V and J ends lost 4 bases and 0 bases, in that order; junction bases with no gene match: 3. Germline assignment: CDR1 SGHAT and CDR2 FQNNGV. The CDR3 contains 16 residues. The CDR3 protein is CASSSERGGSYNEQFF. CDR3 in DNA: TGTGCCAGCAGCTCGGAGCGGGGGGGCTCCTACAATGAGCAGTTCTTC.

The chain carries TRBV5-1 and TRBJ1-4; tentatively, D is TRBD1 (5 bases). Per the germline V gene, CDR1 is SGHRS and CDR2 is YFSETQ. The CDR3 extends over 13 amino acids. Trimming took 4 bases from V and 8 from J, leaving 12 bases between them. Written as DNA, the CDR3 is TGCGCCAGCAGCACCCACGGGGGGGAAAAACTGTTTTTT. It yields the protein CASSTHGGEKLFF.

This clone has more than one count but fewer than ten. This chain connects TRBV2 to TRBJ1-2; D is undetermined. Per the germline V gene, CDR1 is SNHLY and CDR2 is FYNNEI. Trimming removed 1 base from V and 4 bases from J, with 13 bases in between. CDR3 length: 15 residues. CDR3 in DNA: TGTGCCAGCAGTGAAGGGCAACGAATTGGCTATGGCTACACCTTC. It specifies CASSEGQRIGYGYTF.